The rows below give T cell receptor beta chains drawn from one sample of a study of identical twins. TCRdb called the 5' RACE reads again in MiXCR, with one record for every CDR3 protein. The data hold some 1,700,000 distinct CDR3 sequences, with less than 35% observed a single time. Sequenced material: cord blood. The receptors were gathered from a newborn girl in good health. The CDR3 runs from the conserved cysteine through the conserved F or W. D genes are given only for firm matches. Rows give clone size only sometimes, using once, few, many, or a class for an expanded clone.

.	.	TRBJ2-3	TRBV20-1	CGVFRGTDTQYF	TGCGGTGTCTTTAGGGGCACAGATACGCAGTATTTT
.	.	TRBJ1-5	TRBV7-8	CASSLARASRDQPQHF	TGTGCCAGCAGCTTAGCTAGGGCCTCAAGGGATCAGCCCCAGCATTTT
.	.	TRBJ1-2	TRBV4-1	CASSQVVQLNYGYTF	TGCGCCAGCAGCCAAGTTGTACAGCTTAACTATGGCTACACCTTC
.	.	TRBJ1-5	TRBV20-1	CSAPRRGDQPQHF	TGCAGTGCTCCCCGACGGGGGGATCAGCCCCAGCATTTT
few	TRBD1	TRBJ2-2	TRBV6-2/TRBV6-3	CASTRGTRAGELFF	TGTGCCAGCACCAGGGGGACCCGGGCCGGGGAGCTGTTTTTT
.	.	TRBJ2-2	TRBV4-1	CASSQSVLWGSNTGELFF	TGCGCCAGCAGCCAATCGGTGTTGTGGGGTTCGAACACCGGGGAGCTGTTTTTT
.	.	TRBJ2-3	TRBV25-1	CASSDGQPTDTQYF	TGTGCCAGCAGTGACGGGCAACCCACAGATACGCAGTATTTT
.	.	TRBJ1-1	TRBV20-1	CSAIKAGASTEAFF	TGCAGTGCTATAAAGGCGGGCGCCAGCACTGAAGCTTTCTTT
few	.	TRBJ1-2	TRBV28	CASRSDRSYGYTF	TGTGCCAGCAGGTCCGACAGGTCCTATGGCTACACCTTC
few	.	TRBJ2-1	TRBV6-6	CASSSRGLGRYNEQFF	TGTGCCAGCAGTTCCCGGGGACTCGGGCGATACAATGAGCAGTTCTTC
.	.	TRBJ1-5	TRBV19	CASSIAPGGDQPQHF	TGTGCCAGTAGTATAGCCCCGGGCGGTGATCAGCCCCAGCATTTT
few	TRBD2	TRBJ2-7	TRBV5-6	CASSPRGSGGRPDLYEQYF	TGTGCCAGCAGCCCCCGGGGTAGCGGGGGTCGTCCGGATCTCTACGAGCAGTACTTC
many	.	TRBJ2-7	TRBV6-2/TRBV6-3	CASSSHREQYF	TGTGCCAGCAGTTCTCACCGGGAGCAGTACTTC
.	.	TRBJ1-6	TRBV6-6	CASSYDVLASPLHF	TGTGCCAGCAGTTACGACGTCCTCGCCTCACCCCTCCACTTT
.	.	TRBJ2-2	TRBV20-1	CSALIDTGELFF	TGCAGTGCTTTGATAGATACCGGGGAGCTGTTTTTT
.	TRBD2	TRBJ2-5	TRBV11-2	CTSSPLALAGLQETQYF	TGTACCAGCAGTCCCCTCGCACTAGCGGGACTTCAAGAGACCCAGTACTTC
.	.	TRBJ1-1	TRBV3-1	CASSSLPGVTEAFF	TGTGCCAGCAGCTCTCTCCCAGGTGTGACTGAAGCTTTCTTT
few	.	TRBJ2-1	TRBV25-1	CASSESLIRGGGPNEQFF	TGTGCCAGCAGTGAATCCCTAATACGGGGCGGGGGCCCCAATGAGCAGTTCTTC
few	.	TRBJ2-1	TRBV7-2	CASSLGPWVGNGEQFF	TGTGCCAGCAGCTTAGGCCCCTGGGTCGGCAATGGTGAGCAGTTCTTC
.	.	TRBJ2-1	TRBV20-1	CSAMDAKVVDEQFF	TGCAGTGCGATGGACGCCAAGGTTGTGGATGAGCAGTTCTTC
.	TRBD2	TRBJ2-1	TRBV5-1	CASSSSRTSYNEQFF	TGCGCCAGCAGCTCTTCAAGGACTAGCTACAATGAGCAGTTCTTC
.	.	TRBJ2-1	TRBV15	CATTAAPYNEQFF	TGTGCCACCACGGCGGCCCCCTACAATGAGCAGTTCTTC
.	TRBD1	TRBJ2-1	TRBV5-1	CASSLEGTGNNEQFF	TGCGCCAGCAGCTTGGAGGGGACAGGGAACAATGAGCAGTTCTTC
.	TRBD2	TRBJ2-7	TRBV12-3/TRBV12-4	CASSRSGADEQYF	TGTGCCAGCAGTCGTAGCGGGGCAGATGAGCAGTACTTC
.	.	TRBJ1-2	TRBV9	CATARDDSDYGYTF	TGTGCCACCGCCCGGGATGACTCAGACTATGGCTACACCTTC
few	.	TRBJ2-3	TRBV29-1	CSVEEIWASTDTQYF	TGCAGCGTTGAAGAAATTTGGGCCAGCACAGATACGCAGTATTTT
many	TRBD2	TRBJ2-7	TRBV20-1	CSASGLAVSYEQYF	TGCAGTGCTAGCGGGCTAGCGGTCTCCTACGAGCAGTACTTC
.	TRBD1	TRBJ1-2	TRBV10-3	CAISDRGRYDYTF	TGTGCCATCAGTGACAGGGGGAGGTATGACTACACCTTC
few	.	TRBJ1-1	TRBV28	CASSFVYNTEAFF	TGTGCCAGCAGTTTTGTTTATAACACTGAAGCTTTCTTT
few	TRBD2	TRBJ2-3	TRBV20-1	CSAKGRLALSTDTQYF	TGCAGTGCTAAGGGGCGACTAGCCTTGTCCACAGATACGCAGTATTTT
few	.	TRBJ2-1	TRBV2	CASSERGSGPNEQFF	TGTGCCAGCAGCGAACGGGGAAGCGGGCCTAATGAGCAGTTCTTC
few	.	TRBJ1-6	TRBV12-3/TRBV12-4	CASSPFPPRDSPLHF	TGTGCCAGCAGTCCCTTTCCCCCCAGGGATTCACCCCTCCACTTT
.	.	TRBJ2-3	TRBV7-2	CASSPWTPLVDTQYF	TGTGCCAGCAGCCCCTGGACGCCGTTGGTGGATACGCAGTATTTT
.	.	TRBJ1-6	TRBV5-1	CASRGGPWDSPLHF	TGCGCCAGCAGAGGGGGACCTTGGGATTCACCCCTCCACTTT
.	.	TRBJ2-3	TRBV9	CASSVLRGSHPDTQYF	TGTGCCAGCAGCGTACTTAGGGGATCCCACCCAGATACGCAGTATTTT
.	.	TRBJ2-3	TRBV4-2	CASSRTGGQGDTQYF	TGTGCCAGCAGCCGAACGGGGGGCCAGGGAGATACGCAGTATTTT
.	TRBD2	TRBJ2-5	TRBV6-1	CASSSGGASQETQYF	TGCGCCAGCAGTTCCGGGGGGGCCTCCCAAGAGACCCAGTACTTC
few	.	TRBJ2-5	TRBV6-5	CASTKPRDNEQYF	TGTGCCAGCACAAAACCCAGGGACAATGAGCAGTACTTC
few	TRBD1	TRBJ1-5	TRBV6-1	CASSRGQSSNQPQHF	TGTGCCAGCAGTAGGGGACAGTCCAGCAATCAGCCCCAGCATTTT
.	.	TRBJ2-3	TRBV6-5	CASSRGARRRDTQYF	TGTGCCAGCAGTAGGGGGGCCAGACGCAGAGATACGCAGTATTTT
few	TRBD2	TRBJ2-7	TRBV6-2/TRBV6-3	CASSKGLAGGAVYEQYF	TGTGCCAGCAGCAAAGGACTAGCGGGAGGCGCCGTCTACGAGCAGTACTTC
.	.	TRBJ2-2	TRBV2	CASTNPITNTGELFF	TGTGCCAGCACCAACCCCATTACGAACACCGGGGAGCTGTTTTTT
.	.	TRBJ2-3	TRBV12-3/TRBV12-4	CASSWTVSSTDTQYF	TGTGCCAGCAGTTGGACAGTGTCTAGCACAGATACGCAGTATTTT
few	TRBD1	TRBJ1-2	TRBV20-1	CSARDQQGEGYTF	TGCAGTGCTAGAGATCAACAGGGGGAAGGCTACACCTTC
.	TRBD2	TRBJ2-2	TRBV5-1	CASSLVTSGTGELFF	TGCGCCAGCAGCTTGGTCACTAGCGGCACCGGGGAGCTGTTTTTT
.	TRBD2	TRBJ2-7	TRBV20-1	CSAPPRLAGEQYF	TGCAGTGCTCCCCCAAGACTAGCGGGCGAGCAGTACTTC
.	.	TRBJ2-4	TRBV28	CASSFGSAVDSYFDRIIAKNIQYF	TGTGCCAGCAGTTTTGGGTCAGCGGTAGACTCGTATTTCGATCGGATTATAGCCAAAAACATTCAGTACTTC
few	.	TRBJ1-4	TRBV7-9	CASSSTRWGNEKLFF	TGTGCCAGCAGCTCCACCAGGTGGGGTAATGAAAAACTGTTTTTT
.	.	TRBJ2-1	TRBV20-1	CSARRTRGNEQFF	TGCAGTGCTCGCCGGACAAGGGGCAATGAGCAGTTCTTC
few	TRBD2	TRBJ2-4	TRBV3-1	CASRHGLVQYF	TGTGCCAGCAGACACGGACTAGTCCAGTACTTC
few	TRBD1	TRBJ1-5	TRBV20-1	CSARDLRGRQPQHF	TGCAGTGCTAGAGATTTGAGGGGGCGTCAGCCCCAGCATTTT
.	.	TRBJ2-5	TRBV2	CASSGGLWGDNEQYF	TGTGCCAGCAGTGGGGGATTGTGGGGGGACAATGAGCAGTACTTC